A single T cell receptor (beta chain) is shown here with its context. As processed by the authors: Amplification of reference gene primers provided the estimated nucleated cell counts. TCRdb's copy holds only in-frame clones and misses some; the assay was immunoSEQ multiplex PCR. V and J calls and clone size are those listed in that table; D and trimming were worked out from the DNA. The repertoire holds approximately 100,000 clones, with 80% to 90% as singletons. This sample is part of a study of blood T cell repertoires in COVID-19. Study summary: Acute and convalescent COVID-19 specimens originated in the United States, Italy and Spain.

Individuals drawn from under 30 US areas were roughly 18 to 95 years old. Cohorts were assigned according to the clinical history that participants reported. The clonotype originates from a woman aged 45-65 years who had recovered from COVID-19. Material for sequencing was PBMCs or T cells enriched from blood (not recorded which).

CDR3 loop: CASSLSVETQYF. CDR3 coding DNA: TGTGCCAGCAGCTTGAGCGTAGAGACCCAGTACTTC. The rearrangement joins TRBV11-2 to TRBJ2-5; D uncertain. V was clipped by 3 bases and J by 4 bases, with 6 bases between them. CDR3 length equals 12 residues. Per germline, CDR1 SGHAT and CDR2 FQNNGV.